This entry lists 8 T cell receptor beta chains sequenced from one sample in a study of T cells expressing NK-cell markers. TCRdb derives one entry per CDR3 protein from the 5' RACE reads, leaving out DNA. The sample table includes some 600,000 distinct CDR3 sequences. Sequenced input: blood T cells: a sorted CD56 or NKG2C T cell subset, CD4+ or CD8+ T cells, or bulk PBMC T cells (not recorded which). The receptors shown here come from a man younger than 30 in good health.

V usage is TRBV18 and J usage is TRBJ2-1; TCRdb's D call of TRBD1 is untestable without DNA. From germline, CDR1 is KGHSH and CDR2 LQKENI. The CDR3 contains 12 residues. This chain's CDR3 is CASGLGGYEQFF. The variable domain in full, completed from reference TRBV18 and TRBJ2-1, reads NAGVMQNPRHLVRRRGQEARLRCSPMKGHSHVYWYRQLPEEGLKFMVYLQKENIIDESGMPKERFSAEFPKEGPSILRIQQVVRGDSAAYFCASGLGGYEQFFGPGTRLTVL.

The chain recombines TRBV12-5 with TRBJ2-1; TCRdb indicates TRBD2, and absent DNA this call remains unverified. Germline CDR1 and CDR2: LGHNT and FRNRAP. The CDR3 contains 15 residues. CDR3 amino acids: CASGLGGTSENEQFF.

V usage is TRBV4-2 and J usage is TRBJ1-5; TCRdb designates TRBD1, a call that cannot be tested without DNA. Germline-derived CDR1 and CDR2 are LGHNA and YNFKEQ. CDR3 length: 18 residues. CDR3 protein: CASSQGDRGGVGNQPQHF.

The gene calls are TRBV6-6 and TRBJ2-1. CDR1 and CDR2 (germline): MNHNY, SVGAGI (reference sequence). This CDR3 comprises 13 residues. The CDR3 loop is CASSGSSVDEQFF.

The rearrangement joins TRBV30 to TRBJ2-7; TCRdb designates TRBD1, a call that cannot be tested without DNA. CDR1 is GTSNPN and CDR2 is SVGIG in the germline V gene (reference sequence). The CDR3 has 15 residues. CDR3 sequence: CAWGAPFGRLYEQYF.

The V gene is TRBV20-1, the J gene TRBJ2-1; lacking DNA, the TRBD2 call made by TCRdb goes unchecked. The germline V gene has CDR1 DFQATT and CDR2 SNEGSKA (reference sequence). CDR3 length: 16 amino acids. CDR3 protein: CSARALYSGSYNEQFF.

V gene TRBV4-3 combines with J gene TRBJ2-3. The CDR3 has 15 amino acids. Germline V lookup: CDR1 LGHNA, CDR2 YSLEER. This CDR3 reads CASSRRVFGTDTQYF.

J is TRBJ2-2 and V is TRBV9. This CDR3 comprises 12 residues. Germline values: CDR1 SGDLS, CDR2 YYNGEE. CDR3 residues: CASRQVGGELFF.